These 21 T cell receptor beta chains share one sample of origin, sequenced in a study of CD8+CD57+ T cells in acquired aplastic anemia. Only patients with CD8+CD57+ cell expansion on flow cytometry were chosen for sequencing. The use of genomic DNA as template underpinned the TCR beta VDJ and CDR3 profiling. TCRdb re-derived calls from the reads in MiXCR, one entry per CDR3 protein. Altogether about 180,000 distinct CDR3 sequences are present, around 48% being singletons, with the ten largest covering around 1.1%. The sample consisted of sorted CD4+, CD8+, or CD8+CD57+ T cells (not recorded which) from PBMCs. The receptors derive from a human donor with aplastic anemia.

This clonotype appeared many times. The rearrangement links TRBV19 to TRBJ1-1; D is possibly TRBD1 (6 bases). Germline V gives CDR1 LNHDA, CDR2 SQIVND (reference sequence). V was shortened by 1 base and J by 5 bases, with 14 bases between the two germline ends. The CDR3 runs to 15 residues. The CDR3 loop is CASSIVGGRRTEAFF. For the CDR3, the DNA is TGTGCCAGTAGTATAGTTGGGGGGCGCAGGACTGAAGCTTTCTTT.

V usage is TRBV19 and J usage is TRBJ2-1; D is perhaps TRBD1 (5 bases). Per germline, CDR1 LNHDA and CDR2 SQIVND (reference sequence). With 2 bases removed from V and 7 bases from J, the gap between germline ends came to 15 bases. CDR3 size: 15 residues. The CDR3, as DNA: TGTGCCAGTAGTATAAGCCCCGCCAAGGGGAATGAGCAGTTCTTC. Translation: CASSISPAKGNEQFF.

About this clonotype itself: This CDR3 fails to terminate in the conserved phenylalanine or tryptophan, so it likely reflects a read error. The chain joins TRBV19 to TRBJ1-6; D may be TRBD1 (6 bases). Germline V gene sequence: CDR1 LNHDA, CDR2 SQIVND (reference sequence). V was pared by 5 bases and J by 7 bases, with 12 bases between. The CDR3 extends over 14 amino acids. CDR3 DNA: TGTGCCAGTAGTGTACAGGGAGGAAATTCACCCCTCCACCTT. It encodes CASSVQGGNSPLHL.

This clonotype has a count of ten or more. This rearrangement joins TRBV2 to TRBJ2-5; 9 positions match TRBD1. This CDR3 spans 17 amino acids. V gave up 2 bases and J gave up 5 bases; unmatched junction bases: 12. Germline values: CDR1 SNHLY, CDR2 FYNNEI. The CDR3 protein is CASSELTTGGGRETQYF. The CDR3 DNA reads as TGTGCCAGCAGTGAACTTACGACAGGGGGTGGGAGGGAGACCCAGTACTTC.

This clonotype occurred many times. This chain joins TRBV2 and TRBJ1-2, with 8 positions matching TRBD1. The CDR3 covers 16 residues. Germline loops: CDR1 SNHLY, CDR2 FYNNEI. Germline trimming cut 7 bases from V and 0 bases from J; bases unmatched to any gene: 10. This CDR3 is CASNPDRVITNYGYTF. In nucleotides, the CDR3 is TGTGCCAGCAATCCGGACAGGGTTATCACTAACTATGGCTACACCTTC.

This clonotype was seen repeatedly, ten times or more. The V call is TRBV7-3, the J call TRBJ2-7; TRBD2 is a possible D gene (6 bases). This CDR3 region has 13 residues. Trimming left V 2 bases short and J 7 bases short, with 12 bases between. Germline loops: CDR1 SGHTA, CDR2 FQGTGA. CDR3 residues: CASSLGFRGEQYF. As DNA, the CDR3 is TGTGCCAGCAGCTTAGGTTTCCGGGGGGAGCAGTACTTC.

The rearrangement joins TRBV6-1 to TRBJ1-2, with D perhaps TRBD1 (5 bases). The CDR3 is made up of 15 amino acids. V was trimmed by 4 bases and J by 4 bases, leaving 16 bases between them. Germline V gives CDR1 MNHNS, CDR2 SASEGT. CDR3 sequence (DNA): TGTGCCAGCAGTGGGTCAGGGAGGGACCTCTATGGCTACACCTTC. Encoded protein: CASSGSGRDLYGYTF.

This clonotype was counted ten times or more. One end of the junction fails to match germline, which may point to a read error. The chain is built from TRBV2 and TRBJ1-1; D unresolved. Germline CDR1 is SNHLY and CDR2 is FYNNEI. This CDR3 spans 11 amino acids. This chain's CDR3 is CASSDLFLGIF. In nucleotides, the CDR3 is TGTGCCAGCAGCGATCTTTTCCTAGGTATCTTT.

Here the CDR3 DNA reads TGTGCCAGTAGTCCAGGGGGTGCCTATAATTCACCCCTCCACTTT. Protein: CASSPGGAYNSPLHF. The J gene is TRBJ1-6, the V gene TRBV19; 7 nucleotides line up with TRBD1. Germline-derived CDR1 and CDR2 are LNHDA and SQIVND (reference sequence). J was trimmed by 2 bases and V by 5 bases; bases with no gene match: 3. The CDR3 is 15 amino acids.

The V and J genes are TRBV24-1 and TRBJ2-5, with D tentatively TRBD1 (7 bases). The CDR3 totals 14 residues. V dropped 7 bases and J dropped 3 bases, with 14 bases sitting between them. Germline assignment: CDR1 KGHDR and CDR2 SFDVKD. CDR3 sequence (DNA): TGTGCCACCAGGGGCAGGGGGGCTAAAGAGACCCAGTACTTC. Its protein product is CATRGRGAKETQYF.

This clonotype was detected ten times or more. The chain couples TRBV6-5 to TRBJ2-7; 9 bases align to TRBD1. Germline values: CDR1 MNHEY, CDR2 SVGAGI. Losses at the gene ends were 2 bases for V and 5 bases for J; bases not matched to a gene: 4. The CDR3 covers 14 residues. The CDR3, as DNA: TGTGCCAGCAGTTACGAGGGGGACAGGGACGAGCAGTACTTC. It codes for CASSYEGDRDEQYF.

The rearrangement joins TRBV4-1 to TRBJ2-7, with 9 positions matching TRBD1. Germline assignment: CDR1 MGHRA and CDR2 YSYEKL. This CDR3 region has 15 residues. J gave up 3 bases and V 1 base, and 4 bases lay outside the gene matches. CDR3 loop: CASSQVWDRVYEQYF. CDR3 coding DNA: TGCGCCAGCAGCCAAGTTTGGGACAGGGTCTACGAGCAGTACTTC.

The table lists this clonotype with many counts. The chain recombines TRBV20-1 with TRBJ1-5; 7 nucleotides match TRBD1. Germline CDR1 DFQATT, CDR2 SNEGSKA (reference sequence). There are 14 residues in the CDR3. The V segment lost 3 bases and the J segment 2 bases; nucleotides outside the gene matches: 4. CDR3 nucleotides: TGCAGTGCTAGCCCCGGGACAGGCAATCAGCCCCAGCATTTT. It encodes CSASPGTGNQPQHF.

In nucleotides, the CDR3 is TGCAGCGTTGTTGGGGGAAGCTCCTACAATGAGCAGTTCTTC. Its translation is CSVVGGSSYNEQFF. The V and J genes are TRBV29-1 and TRBJ2-1; possibly TRBD1 or TRBD2 for D (5 bases each). Trimming took off 4 bases at V and 0 bases at J, with 10 bases between the two ends. The CDR3 has 14 amino acids. Germline values: CDR1 SQVTM, CDR2 ANQGSEA.

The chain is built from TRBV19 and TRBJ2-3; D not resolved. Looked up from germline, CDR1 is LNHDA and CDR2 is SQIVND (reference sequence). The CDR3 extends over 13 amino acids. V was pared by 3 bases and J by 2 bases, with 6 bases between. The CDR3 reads CASSIGPTDTQYF. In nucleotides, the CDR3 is TGTGCCAGTAGTATTGGCCCCACAGATACGCAGTATTTT.

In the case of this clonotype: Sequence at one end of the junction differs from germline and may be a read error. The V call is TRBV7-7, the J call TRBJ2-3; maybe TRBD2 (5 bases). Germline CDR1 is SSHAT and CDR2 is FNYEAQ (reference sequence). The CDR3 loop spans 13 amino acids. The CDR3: CASSFSGTDTQYF. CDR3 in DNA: TGTGCTAGCAGCTTTAGCGGCACAGATACGCAGTATTTT.

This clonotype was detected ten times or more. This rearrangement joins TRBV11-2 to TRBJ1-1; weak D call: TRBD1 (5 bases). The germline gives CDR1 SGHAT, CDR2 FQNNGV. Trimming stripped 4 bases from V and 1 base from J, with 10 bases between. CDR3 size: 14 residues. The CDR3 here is CASSYQGKNTEAFF. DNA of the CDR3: TGTGCCAGCAGCTATCAGGGCAAGAACACTGAAGCTTTCTTT.

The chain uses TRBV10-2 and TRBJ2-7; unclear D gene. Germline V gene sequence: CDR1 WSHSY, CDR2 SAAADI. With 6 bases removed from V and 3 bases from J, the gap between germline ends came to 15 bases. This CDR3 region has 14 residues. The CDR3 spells CASRSQDDLYEQYV. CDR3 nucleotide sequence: TGCGCCAGCAGGTCTCAGGACGACCTCTACGAGCAGTACGTC.

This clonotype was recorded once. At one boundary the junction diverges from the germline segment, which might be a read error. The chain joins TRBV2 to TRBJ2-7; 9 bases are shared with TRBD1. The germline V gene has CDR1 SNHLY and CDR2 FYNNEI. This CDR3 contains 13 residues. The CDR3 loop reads CVSRRDRAYEQYF. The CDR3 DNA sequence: TGTGTCAGCCGCCGGGACAGGGCCTACGAGCAGTACTTC.

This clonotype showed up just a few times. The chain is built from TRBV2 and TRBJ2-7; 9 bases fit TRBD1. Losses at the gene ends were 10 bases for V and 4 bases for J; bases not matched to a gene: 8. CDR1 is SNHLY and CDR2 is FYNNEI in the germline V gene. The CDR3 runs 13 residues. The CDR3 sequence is CAIAGDRVYEQYF. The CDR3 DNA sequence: TGTGCCATTGCTGGGGACAGGGTTTACGAGCAGTACTTC.

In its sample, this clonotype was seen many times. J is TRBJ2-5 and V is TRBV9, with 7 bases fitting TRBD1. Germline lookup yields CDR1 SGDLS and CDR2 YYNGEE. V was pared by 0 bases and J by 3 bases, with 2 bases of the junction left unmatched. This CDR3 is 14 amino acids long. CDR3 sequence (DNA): TGTGCCAGCAGCGTAGGGCAGGGGGAAGAGACCCAGTACTTC. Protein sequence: CASSVGQGEETQYF.